What follows are 9 T cell receptor beta chains derived from one specimen sequenced in a study of OX40 agonist ivuxolimab in advanced cancers. Profiling relied on immunoSEQ multiplex PCR, and the TCRdb table lists in-frame clones only, not all of them. The sample includes 70,000 to 80,000 clones, about 94% seen only once; the top ten take roughly 0.44%. Sequences were derived from CD4+ or CD8+ T cells sorted from blood, sampled in a trial of the OX40 agonist ivuxolimab. These receptors originate from an adult with an advanced solid tumor such as melanoma, head and neck, liver or kidney cancer.

This sequence joins TRBV6-6 and TRBJ2-7; TRBD2 matches at 12 bases. V shed 0 bases, J shed 6 bases, and the junction held 3 bases outside the gene matches. The germline V gene encodes CDR1 MNHNY and CDR2 SVGAGI (reference sequence). The CDR3 is made up of 15 amino acids. The CDR3 sequence: CASSYSLAGGVEQYF. CDR3 coding DNA: TGTGCCAGCAGTTACTCCCTAGCGGGAGGGGTCGAGCAGTACTTC.

The V call is TRBV9, the J call TRBJ2-1, with D possibly TRBD2 on 6 matching bases. This CDR3 contains 13 residues. Germline V gives CDR1 SGDLS, CDR2 YYNGEE. V was cut by 3 bases and J by 9 bases, with 13 bases left in between. DNA for the CDR3: TGTGCCAGCAGCGAGGACTATGTGGGTGAGCAGTTCTTC. It yields the protein CASSEDYVGEQFF.

This chain uses TRBV5-5 with TRBJ2-1; D gene unclear. V was trimmed by 4 bases and J by 6 bases, leaving 8 bases between them. This CDR3 comprises 12 residues. CDR1 is SGHKS and CDR2 is YYEKEE in the germline V gene (reference sequence). DNA for the CDR3: TGTGCCAGCAGCCCCAACGGCAATGAGCAGTTCTTC. As protein: CASSPNGNEQFF.

V usage is TRBV19 and J usage is TRBJ1-1, with D possibly TRBD1 on 5 matching bases. V dropped 7 bases and J dropped 4 bases, with 22 bases sitting between them. Germline assignment: CDR1 LNHDA and CDR2 SQIVND (reference sequence). This CDR3 region has 16 residues. Here the CDR3 reads CASKMGGTLLGTEAFF. The CDR3 DNA follows: TGTGCCAGTAAAATGGGTGGGACGCTGTTGGGCACTGAAGCTTTCTTT.

The V call is TRBV7-9, the J call TRBJ1-6; D is unclear. The germline CDR1 and CDR2 sequences are SEHNR and FQNEAQ (reference sequence). V lost 2 bases to trimming and J lost 7 bases, with 6 bases between them. The CDR3 is made up of 13 amino acids. CDR3 DNA sequence: TGTGCCAGCAGCTTACAAGGGAATTCACCCCTCCACTTT. Translation: CASSLQGNSPLHF.

This rearrangement joins TRBV5-1 to TRBJ2-5; 8 bases fit TRBD2. Per germline, CDR1 SGHRS and CDR2 YFSETQ. Trimming at V came to 4 bases and at J to 3 bases, leaving 11 bases not matched to a gene. This CDR3 contains 16 residues. DNA for the CDR3: TGCGCCAGCAGCCGTCAGGTGCGGGGGGCGAAAGAGACCCAGTACTTC. It is translated as CASSRQVRGAKETQYF. Looking up the rest from reference TRBV5-1 and TRBJ2-5 gives the full variable domain: KAGVTQTPRYLIKTRGQQVTLSCSPISGHRSVSWYQQTPGQGLQFLFEYFSETQRNKGNFPGRFSGRQFSNSRSEMNVSTLELGDSALYLCASSRQVRGAKETQYFGPGTRLLVL.

The chain joins TRBV6-1 to TRBJ2-2; D not certain. The CDR3 has 15 amino acids. V gave up 3 bases and J gave up 5 bases, with 13 bases separating them. Germline V gives CDR1 MNHNS, CDR2 SASEGT. The CDR3 reads CASSDYLSITGELFF. The CDR3 nucleotides are TGTGCCAGCAGTGATTACTTGAGCATTACCGGGGAGCTGTTTTTT.

The CDR3 region is CASSPTDGRNQPQHF. Written as DNA, the CDR3 is TGTGCCAGCAGTCCGACAGATGGGCGCAATCAGCCCCAGCATTTT. This chain joins TRBV6-5 and TRBJ1-5, with D maybe TRBD1 (5 bases). Trimming cost V 5 bases and J 2 bases, with 13 bases left between them. This CDR3 region has 15 residues. Germline V gene sequence: CDR1 MNHEY, CDR2 SVGAGI.

The gene calls are TRBV29-1 and TRBJ2-1, with TRBD1 matching 7 bases. Germline V gene lookup returns CDR1 SQVTM and CDR2 ANQGSEA. The CDR3 totals 12 residues. V shed 4 bases and J 6 bases; nucleotides not matched to a gene: 3. As DNA, the CDR3 is TGCAGCGTTGGGACAGGCTTCAATGAGCAGTTCTTC. This encodes CSVGTGFNEQFF.